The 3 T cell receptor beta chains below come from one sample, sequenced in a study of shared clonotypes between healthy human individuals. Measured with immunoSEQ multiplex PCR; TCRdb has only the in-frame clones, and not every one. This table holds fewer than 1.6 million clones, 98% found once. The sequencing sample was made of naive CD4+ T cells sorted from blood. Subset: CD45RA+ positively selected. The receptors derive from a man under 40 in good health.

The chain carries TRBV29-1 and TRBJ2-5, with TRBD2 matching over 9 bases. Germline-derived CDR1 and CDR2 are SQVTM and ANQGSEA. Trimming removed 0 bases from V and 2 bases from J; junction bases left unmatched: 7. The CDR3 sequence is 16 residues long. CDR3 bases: TGCAGCGTTGAAGAAGTAGCGGGAGCCCTTCAAGAGACCCAGTACTTC. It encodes CSVEEVAGALQETQYF.

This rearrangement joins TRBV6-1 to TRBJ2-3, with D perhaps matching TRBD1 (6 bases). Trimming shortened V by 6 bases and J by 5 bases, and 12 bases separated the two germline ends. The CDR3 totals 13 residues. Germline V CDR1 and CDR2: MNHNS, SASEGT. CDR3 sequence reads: CASSERGRDTQYF. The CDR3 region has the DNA TGTGCCAGCAGCGAAAGGGGGAGAGATACGCAGTATTTT.

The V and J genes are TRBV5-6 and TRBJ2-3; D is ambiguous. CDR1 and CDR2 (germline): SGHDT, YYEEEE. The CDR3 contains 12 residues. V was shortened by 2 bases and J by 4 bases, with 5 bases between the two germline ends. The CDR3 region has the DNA TGTGCCAGCAGCTTTAGGGCAGATACGCAGTATTTT. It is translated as CASSFRADTQYF.